This TCR beta chain was captured by sequencing in a study of a mutant IDH1 vaccine in newly diagnosed glioma. Study overall: The first vaccination came 4-6 weeks after radiotherapy alone, or with temozolomide cycles.

The time point: week 23, last vaccination. Each dose of the vaccine consisted of 300 ug of mutant IDH1 20-mer peptide, with topical imiquimod. This clone appeared once. The antigen remains undetermined. Some clones are missing from TCRdb's copy, which holds only in-frame ones; the method was immunoSEQ multiplex PCR. The table records approximately 62,000 clones, 80% to 90% of them present only once. This specimen was PBMCs, taken from a glioma patient whose treatment included an IDH1 peptide vaccine. This TCR derives from a man younger than 40 with glioma.

The DNA of the CDR3 is TGTGCCAGCTCAAGACAGGCAGATACGCAGTATTTT. Translated, it gives CASSRQADTQYF. The rearrangement links TRBV18 to TRBJ2-3, with D maybe TRBD1 (6 bases). V lost 5 bases and J lost 4, with 7 bases in between. Per the germline V gene, CDR1 is KGHSH and CDR2 is LQKENI. The CDR3 is 12 residues long.